The text below deals with one T cell receptor (beta chain). Antigen unknown. TCRdb keeps only in-frame clones here, not all; method: immunoSEQ multiplex PCR. The data hold over 150,000 clones, with roughly 84% observed a single time. This record comes from a study of cytomegalovirus exposure and HLA in healthy donors. Study details: The same platform as the 666 first-cohort repertoires was used for the 100 to 150 validation repertoires, a later analysis reported. General study results and limits: Within the approximately 120 validation repertoires, first-cohort TCR clusters tended to co-occur, according to a later analysis. Reports described diagnosis of cytomegalovirus status by the classifier as highly specific and sensitive. Three CMV-associated chains were confirmed in vitro to be specific for CMV antigens.

The V segment lost 7 bases and the J segment 5 bases; nucleotides outside the gene matches: 13. The CDR3 contains 15 residues. Germline V gene sequence: CDR1 LNHDA, CDR2 SQIVND (reference sequence). The TCR sequence derives from a woman younger than 30 in good health and CMV-seropositive. Sequencing input: PBMCs. The gene calls are TRBV19 and TRBJ2-5; 7 bases are shared with TRBD1. CDR3 DNA sequence: TGTGCCAGTAAAACGACAGGGATTGGTGCGGAGACCCAGTACTTC. This encodes CASKTTGIGAETQYF.